The 24 T cell receptor beta chains reported below all come from one sample, sequenced in a study of T-cell memory formation after mild COVID-19. TCRdb fed the 5' RACE reads into MiXCR, producing one record per CDR3 protein. The sample contains approximately 400,000 distinct CDR3 sequences, 15% to 20% of which appear only once. Sequenced input: PBMCs or a T cell subset sorted from them (not recorded which). All receptors come from a man younger than 30 who had mild COVID-19 (a few samples of this study predate the infection). Cell type and time point are not known.

V usage is TRBV5-6 and J usage is TRBJ2-7; the D gene could be TRBD1 or TRBD2 (5 bases each). V gave up 4 bases and J gave up 3 bases, with 11 bases separating them. The CDR3 contains 13 residues. Germline-derived CDR1 and CDR2 are SGHDT and YYEEEE. CDR3 nucleotide sequence: TGTGCCAGCAGCCCCGGGGACCACTACGAGCAGTACTTC. It is translated as CASSPGDHYEQYF.

The gene calls are TRBV6-5 and TRBJ2-7; 7 nucleotides line up with TRBD1. The V and J ends lost 5 bases and 1 base, in that order; junction bases with no gene match: 5. CDR3 length equals 14 residues. Germline loops: CDR1 MNHEY, CDR2 SVGAGI. The CDR3 protein is CASSPWTGSYEQYF. CDR3 coding DNA: TGTGCCAGCAGTCCTTGGACAGGATCCTACGAGCAGTACTTC.

The gene calls are TRBV29-1 and TRBJ2-1; 10 bases are a match to TRBD1. The V segment lost 3 bases and the J segment 7 bases; nucleotides outside the gene matches: 3. This CDR3 has 13 amino acids. Germline CDR1 and CDR2: SQVTM and ANQGSEA. The CDR3 loop reads CSVDRDRGNEQFF. The DNA of the CDR3 is TGCAGCGTTGATAGGGACAGGGGTAATGAGCAGTTCTTC.

The chain carries TRBV6-5 and TRBJ2-3; perhaps TRBD1 as D (5 bases). This CDR3 region has 15 residues. V was shortened by 8 bases and J by 0 bases, with 15 bases between the two germline ends. Germline CDR1 and CDR2: MNHEY and SVGAGI. CDR3 sequence reads: CASVSGGASTDTQYF. The CDR3 DNA sequence: TGTGCCAGCGTATCAGGTGGGGCTAGCACAGATACGCAGTATTTT.

V usage is TRBV19 and J usage is TRBJ1-1; D is unresolved. Germline values: CDR1 LNHDA, CDR2 SQIVND (reference sequence). The CDR3 covers 15 residues. Trimming pared 5 bases from V and 0 bases from J, leaving 13 bases between. For the CDR3, the DNA is TGTGCCAGTAGTCCCGGACGGGATCTGAACACTGAAGCTTTCTTT. As protein: CASSPGRDLNTEAFF. Using reference TRBV19 and TRBJ1-1 for the parts outside the CDR3, the full variable domain is DGGITQSPKYLFRKEGQNVTLSCEQNLNHDAMYWYRQDPGQGLRLIYYSQIVNDFQKGDIAEGYSVSREKKESFPLTVTSAQKNPTAFYLCASSPGRDLNTEAFFGQGTRLTVV.

In this sample, this clonotype turned up a few times. The V call is TRBV27, the J call TRBJ1-4, with D uncertain. Germline CDR1 MNHEY, CDR2 SMNVEV (reference sequence). Trimming took off 3 bases at V and 8 bases at J, with 19 bases between the two ends. CDR3 length equals 16 residues. CDR3 sequence (DNA): TGTGCCAGCAGTTTGCAAGGTGACACCCCGGGCGAAAAACTGTTTTTT. It translates to CASSLQGDTPGEKLFF.

This clonotype has a count of ten or more. This chain connects TRBV5-1 to TRBJ2-7; 9 bases agree with TRBD2. The V gene's germline CDR1 is SGHRS and CDR2 YFSETQ. This CDR3 has 12 residues. V lost 4 bases to trimming and J lost 7 bases; unmatched junction nucleotides: 3. The CDR3 DNA follows: TGCGCCAGCAGCCCGGCGGGGGGGGAGCAGTACTTC. Its protein is CASSPAGGEQYF.

The chain joins TRBV6-5 to TRBJ2-2; 8 nucleotides line up with TRBD1. Germline V gene lookup returns CDR1 MNHEY and CDR2 SVGAGI. Trimming at V came to 2 bases and at J to 4 bases, leaving 9 bases not matched to a gene. CDR3 length: 17 residues. CDR3 in amino acids: CASSYLPGGAGTGELFF. DNA for the CDR3: TGTGCCAGCAGTTACCTTCCAGGGGGCGCCGGCACCGGGGAGCTGTTTTTT.

This clonotype was seen a handful of times. This sequence joins TRBV24-1 and TRBJ2-3, with unresolved D. The CDR3 length is 12 residues. Germline V gene lookup returns CDR1 KGHDR and CDR2 SFDVKD. Trimming shortened V by 5 bases and J by 4 bases, and 6 bases separated the two germline ends. CDR3 in amino acids: CATSVGSDTQYF. In DNA, the CDR3 is TGTGCCACCAGTGTGGGTTCAGATACGCAGTATTTT.

In this sample, this clonotype turned up many times. The chain is built from TRBV7-2 and TRBJ2-3, with unresolved D. Germline-derived CDR1 and CDR2 are SGHTA and FQGNSA. V was shortened by 2 bases and J by 4 bases, with 7 bases between the two germline ends. The CDR3 totals 13 residues. The CDR3 bases are TGTGCCAGCAGCTTACTGGTCCCAGATACGCAGTATTTT. As protein: CASSLLVPDTQYF.

This clonotype was observed many times. This chain joins TRBV5-1 and TRBJ1-3, with D unresolved. Germline V lookup: CDR1 SGHRS, CDR2 YFSETQ. The length of the CDR3 is 12 residues. V lost 0 bases, J lost 7 bases, and 5 bases lay in between. CDR3 sequence reads: CASSLDGNTIYF. The DNA of the CDR3 is TGCGCCAGCAGCTTGGATGGGAACACCATATATTTT.

The chain recombines TRBV4-1 with TRBJ1-1; 7 bases match TRBD1. Trimming cost V 5 bases and J 4 bases; bases outside gene matches: 7. The CDR3 has 14 residues. The germline CDR1 and CDR2 sequences are MGHRA and YSYEKL. This CDR3 is CASSDTTGSTEAFF. CDR3 bases: TGCGCCAGCAGCGATACGACAGGGAGCACTGAAGCTTTCTTT.

This chain connects TRBV5-1 to TRBJ1-1; D may be TRBD1 (6 bases). CDR1 and CDR2 (germline): SGHRS, YFSETQ. This CDR3 comprises 14 residues. Trimming removed 1 base at V and 3 bases at J, with 10 bases between. CDR3 sequence (DNA): TGCGCCAGCAGCTTGACAGGGACGGACACTGAAGCTTTCTTT. It yields the protein CASSLTGTDTEAFF.

The V and J genes are TRBV25-1 and TRBJ1-6; no definite D call. This CDR3 region has 15 residues. Germline values: CDR1 MGHDK, CDR2 SYGVNS. Trimming pared 0 bases from V and 5 bases from J, leaving 8 bases between. The CDR3 reads CASSEYPVNNSPLHF. Here the CDR3 DNA reads TGTGCCAGCAGTGAATATCCAGTTAATAATTCACCCCTCCACTTT.

The chain joins TRBV7-9 to TRBJ1-6; D gene unclear. The CDR3 length is 12 residues. Looked up from germline, CDR1 is SEHNR and CDR2 is FQNEAQ (reference sequence). Between the trimmed V and J ends, which lost 5 bases and 10 bases, there was a span of 9 bases. For the CDR3, the DNA is TGTGCCAGCAGCGTCGGGATCTCACCCCTCCACTTT. This translates into CASSVGISPLHF.

This clonotype was detected a few times. The rearrangement joins TRBV15 to TRBJ2-5; 8 bases fit TRBD2. The V gene end was trimmed by 4 bases and the J gene end by 7 bases; junction bases not matched to a gene: 11. From germline, CDR1 is LNHNV and CDR2 YYDKDF (reference sequence). This CDR3 contains 15 residues. In nucleotides, the CDR3 is TGTGCCACCAGCAACTATCAAAGCGGGAGAGGGACCCAGTACTTC. As protein: CATSNYQSGRGTQYF.

This clonotype was seen a few times. The chain joins TRBV12-3 or TRBV12-4 to TRBJ1-1, with D uncertain. CDR3 length: 13 amino acids. V lost 4 bases and J 0 bases, leaving 6 bases between the germline ends. The CDR3 DNA follows: TGTGCCAGCAGTTCCGGGATGAACACTGAAGCTTTCTTT. It yields the protein CASSSGMNTEAFF.

This clonotype was observed a handful of times. The CDR3 loop reads CAVGVNTEAFF. Written as DNA, the CDR3 is TGTGCAGTGGGAGTGAACACTGAAGCTTTCTTT. The chain is built from TRBV12-3 or TRBV12-4 and TRBJ1-1; D remains unclear. The CDR3 has 11 residues.

The chain has TRBV5-1 and TRBJ2-2; perhaps TRBD2 as D (6 bases). The CDR3 consists of 16 residues. Trimming took off 0 bases at V and 5 bases at J, with 14 bases between the two ends. Germline CDR1 and CDR2: SGHRS and YFSETQ. The CDR3 DNA reads as TGCGCCAGCAGCTTGGGCGGACCACGGGAGACCGGGGAGCTGTTTTTT. Translation gives CASSLGGPRETGELFF.

This clonotype was seen a few times. The rearrangement joins TRBV4-1 to TRBJ2-1; 11 bases are a match to TRBD1. V was clipped by 3 bases and J by 8 bases; unmatched bases: 9. Germline V gene lookup returns CDR1 MGHRA and CDR2 YSYEKL. This CDR3 region has 16 residues. The CDR3 nucleotides are TGCGCCAGCAGCCAGCTTGGGACAGGGGGAGGTTATGAGCAGTTCTTC. Translation: CASSQLGTGGGYEQFF.

This chain links TRBV12-3 or TRBV12-4 with TRBJ1-1; maybe TRBD1 (6 bases). This CDR3 has 16 residues. The V end lost 5 bases, the J end lost 0 bases, and 16 bases lay between the germline ends. The CDR3 region has the DNA TGTGCCAGCAGTCCAGGGGCATTGCACATGAACACTGAAGCTTTCTTT. The encoded protein is CASSPGALHMNTEAFF.

The chain carries TRBV4-1 and TRBJ1-1; the D is unclear. The CDR3 length is 18 residues. Germline V gene data show CDR1 as MGHRA and CDR2 as YSYEKL. The V gene lost 4 bases and the J gene lost 5 bases, with 26 bases spanning the gap. DNA for the CDR3: TGCGCCAGCAGCCTTTGGTGGCCAGATCTCTCGGGCTCGACTGAAGCTTTCTTT. Translated: CASSLWWPDLSGSTEAFF.

The chain carries TRBV7-6 and TRBJ2-1; 10 bases are shared with TRBD2. The germline gives CDR1 SGHVS, CDR2 FNYEAQ. The V gene end was trimmed by 6 bases and the J gene end by 5 bases; junction bases not matched to a gene: 4. The CDR3 is 14 amino acids. The CDR3 region is CASRSGGAHNEQFF. Written as DNA, the CDR3 is TGTGCCAGCAGGAGCGGGGGGGCCCACAATGAGCAGTTCTTC.

This chain connects TRBV27 to TRBJ1-1; D may be TRBD1 (5 bases). The germline V gene has CDR1 MNHEY and CDR2 SMNVEV (reference sequence). This CDR3 is built from 13 residues. The V and J ends lost 6 bases and 5 bases respectively, with 13 bases between them. The DNA for the CDR3 is TGTGCCAGCAGCATTCAGGGAACGACTGAAGCTTTCTTT. Protein sequence: CASSIQGTTEAFF.